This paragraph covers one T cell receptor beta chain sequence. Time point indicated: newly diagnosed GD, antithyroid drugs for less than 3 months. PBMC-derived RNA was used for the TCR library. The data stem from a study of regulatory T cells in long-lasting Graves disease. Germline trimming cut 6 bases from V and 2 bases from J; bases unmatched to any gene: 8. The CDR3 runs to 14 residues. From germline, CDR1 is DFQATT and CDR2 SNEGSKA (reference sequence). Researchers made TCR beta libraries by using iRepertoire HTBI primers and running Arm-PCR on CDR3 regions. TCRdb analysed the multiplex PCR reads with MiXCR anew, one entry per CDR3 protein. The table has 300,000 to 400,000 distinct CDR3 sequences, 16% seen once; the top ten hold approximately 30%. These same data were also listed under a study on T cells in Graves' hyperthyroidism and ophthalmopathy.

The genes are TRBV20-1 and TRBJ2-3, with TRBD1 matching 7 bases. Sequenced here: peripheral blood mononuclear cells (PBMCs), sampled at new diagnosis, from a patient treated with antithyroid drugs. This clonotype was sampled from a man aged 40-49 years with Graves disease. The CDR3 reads CSARRQGPTDTQYF. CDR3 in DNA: TGCAGTGCGCGTAGACAGGGACCCACAGATACGCAGTATTTT.